This TCR beta chain came from a study of blood T cell repertoires in COVID-19. Study information: Sample material is recorded as cDNA or gDNA derived from T cells, B-cell-depleted T cells, or PBMCs.

Methods used by the authors: Reference gene primers were amplified, and this amplification served to estimate nucleated cell counts. Assay: immunoSEQ multiplex PCR; the TCRdb copy retains only in-frame clones and omits some. The V and J calls and clone size were taken over from that table, and D and trimming were inferred from the DNA. Counted here are over 250,000 clones, 70% to 90% occurring once; the ten biggest clones make up 9.5% to 15%. Germline V lookup: CDR1 KGHSH, CDR2 LQKENI. This CDR3 region has 14 residues. Trimming took off 3 bases at V and 4 bases at J, with 10 bases between the two ends. This clone was found once.

Sequencing input: peripheral blood. This chain joins TRBV18 and TRBJ2-1, with D perhaps TRBD1 (5 bases). The receptor was derived from an older woman with acute or convalescent COVID-19. The CDR3 here is CASSPQAGYNEQFF. The CDR3 DNA reads TGTGCCAGCTCACCGCAGGCAGGGTACAATGAGCAGTTCTTC.